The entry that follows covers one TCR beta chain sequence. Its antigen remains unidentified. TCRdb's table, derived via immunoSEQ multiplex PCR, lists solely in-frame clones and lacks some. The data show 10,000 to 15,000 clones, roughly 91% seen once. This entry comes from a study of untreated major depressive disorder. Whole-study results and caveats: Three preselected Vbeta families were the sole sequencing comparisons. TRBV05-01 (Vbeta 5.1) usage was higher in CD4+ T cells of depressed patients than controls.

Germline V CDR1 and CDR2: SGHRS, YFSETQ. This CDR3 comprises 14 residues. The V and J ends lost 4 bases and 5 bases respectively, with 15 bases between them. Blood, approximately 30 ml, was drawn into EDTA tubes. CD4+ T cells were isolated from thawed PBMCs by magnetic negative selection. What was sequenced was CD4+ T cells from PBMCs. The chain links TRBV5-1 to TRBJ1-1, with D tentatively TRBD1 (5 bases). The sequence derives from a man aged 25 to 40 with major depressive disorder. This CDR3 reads CASSMEGLGTEAFF. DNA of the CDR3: TGCGCCAGCAGCATGGAGGGGCTGGGAACTGAAGCTTTCTTT. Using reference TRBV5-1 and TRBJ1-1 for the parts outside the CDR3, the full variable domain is KAGVTQTPRYLIKTRGQQVTLSCSPISGHRSVSWYQQTPGQGLQFLFEYFSETQRNKGNFPGRFSGRQFSNSRSEMNVSTLELGDSALYLCASSMEGLGTEAFFGQGTRLTVV.